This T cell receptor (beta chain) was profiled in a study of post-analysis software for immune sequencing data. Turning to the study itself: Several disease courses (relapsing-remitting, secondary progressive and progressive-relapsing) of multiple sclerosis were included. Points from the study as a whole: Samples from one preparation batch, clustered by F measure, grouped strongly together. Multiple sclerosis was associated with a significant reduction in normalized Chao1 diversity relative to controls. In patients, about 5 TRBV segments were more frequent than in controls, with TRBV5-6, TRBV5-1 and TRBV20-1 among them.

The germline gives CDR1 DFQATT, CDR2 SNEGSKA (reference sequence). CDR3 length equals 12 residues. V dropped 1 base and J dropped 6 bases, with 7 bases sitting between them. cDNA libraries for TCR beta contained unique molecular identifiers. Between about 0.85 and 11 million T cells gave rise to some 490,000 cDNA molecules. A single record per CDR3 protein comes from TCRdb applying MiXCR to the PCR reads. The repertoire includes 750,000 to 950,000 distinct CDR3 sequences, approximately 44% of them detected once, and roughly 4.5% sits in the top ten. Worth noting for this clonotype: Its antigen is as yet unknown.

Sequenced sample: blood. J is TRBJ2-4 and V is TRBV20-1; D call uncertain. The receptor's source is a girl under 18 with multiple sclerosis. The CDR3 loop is CSARGVGNIQYF. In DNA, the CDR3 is TGCAGTGCTAGAGGGGTGGGAAACATTCAGTACTTC.